Listed below are T cell receptor beta chains from one sample, sequenced in a study of OX40 agonist ivuxolimab in advanced cancers. The repertoire was sequenced with immunoSEQ multiplex PCR; TCRdb's copy has only in-frame clones and lacks some. In the table there are tens of thousands of clones, 90% of which are singletons. This specimen was CD4+ or CD8+ T cells sorted from blood, taken in a trial of the OX40 agonist ivuxolimab. These receptors were collected from an adult with an advanced solid tumor such as melanoma, head and neck, liver or kidney cancer. The CDR3 runs from the conserved cysteine through the conserved F or W. A D gene is named only where the DNA matches it firmly. Some rows mark clone size as missing; the rest say once, few, many or name a class of expanded clone.

cdr3_length	d_call	clone_size	v_call	j_call	cdr3_aa	cdr3_nt
16	.	.	TRBV11-2	TRBJ2-2	CASSTGLLEDTGELFF	TGTGCCAGCAGCACGGGACTCCTCGAAGACACCGGGGAGCTGTTTTTT
15	.	.	TRBV27	TRBJ2-2	CASSILAGSSGELFF	TGTGCCAGCAGTATATTGGCAGGGTCATCCGGGGAGCTGTTTTTT
13	.	once	TRBV6-6	TRBJ2-7	CASRGTSSYEQYF	TGTGCCAGCCGCGGGACGTCTTCCTACGAGCAGTACTTC
12	.	.	TRBV29-1	TRBJ1-5	CSVGDSNQPQHF	TGCAGCGTTGGGGATAGCAATCAGCCCCAGCATTTT
18	TRBD2	.	TRBV7-6	TRBJ2-1	CASSSFDFAGGSYNEQFF	TGTGCCAGCAGCTCATTCGATTTCGCGGGGGGGTCCTACAATGAGCAGTTCTTC
14	.	.	TRBV7-3	TRBJ2-2	CASSIGQPTGELFF	TGTGCCAGCAGCATCGGACAGCCCACCGGGGAGCTGTTTTTT
14	.	.	TRBV5-8	TRBJ2-7	CASSQYPESYEQYF	TGTGCCAGCAGCCAATATCCGGAGAGCTACGAGCAGTACTTC
13	.	.	TRBV6-1	TRBJ2-6	CASWSSGANVLTF	TGTGCCAGCTGGTCCTCTGGGGCCAACGTCCTGACTTTC
16	TRBD2	.	TRBV6-4	TRBJ2-1	CASSVEVGGGYNEQFF	TGTGCCAGCAGTGTCGAGGTCGGGGGAGGGTACAATGAGCAGTTCTTC
16	TRBD1	.	TRBV18	TRBJ2-2	CASSPLGQGNTGELFF	TGTGCCAGCTCACCACTGGGACAGGGGAACACCGGGGAGCTGTTTTTT
15	.	.	TRBV28	TRBJ1-5	CASSLGGNSNQPQHF	TGTGCCAGCAGTCTAGGTGGAAACAGCAATCAGCCCCAGCATTTT
14	.	.	TRBV11-2	TRBJ1-2	CASSTSRGAVGYTF	TGTGCCAGCAGCACCTCGCGAGGGGCGGTAGGCTACACCTTC
15	.	.	TRBV11-3	TRBJ2-2	CASSLVGGSPGELFF	TGTGCCAGCAGCTTAGTGGGAGGCTCCCCCGGGGAGCTGTTTTTT
16	.	.	TRBV6-4	TRBJ1-2	CASSDFDRGISDGYTF	TGTGCCAGCAGTGACTTCGACAGAGGTATTAGTGATGGCTACACCTTC
15	.	once	TRBV10-3	TRBJ1-1	CAISGVGRGRTEAFF	TGTGCCATCAGTGGAGTCGGGCGGGGACGCACTGAAGCTTTCTTT
15	.	.	TRBV5-4	TRBJ2-3	CASSLDLRGTDTQYF	TGTGCCAGCAGCTTGGATCTGAGAGGCACAGATACGCAGTATTTT
18	.	.	TRBV7-9	TRBJ2-3	CASSLIPLYGGGTDTQYF	TGTGCCAGCAGCTTAATCCCTCTTTACGGGGGAGGCACAGATACGCAGTATTTT
18	TRBD1	once	TRBV11-2	TRBJ1-1	CASSLRSLQGFMNTEAFF	TGTGCCAGCAGCTTAAGATCCCTACAGGGGTTTATGAACACTGAAGCTTTCTTT
14	TRBD1	.	TRBV2	TRBJ2-3	CASRAQGAPDTQYF	TGTGCCAGCAGGGCCCAGGGGGCCCCAGATACGCAGTATTTT
16	TRBD1	.	TRBV10-2	TRBJ1-4	CASSGAGGNFFEKLFF	TGCGCCAGCAGCGGGGCAGGGGGGAACTTTTTTGAAAAACTGTTTTTT
16	TRBD2	.	TRBV5-1	TRBJ2-1	CASSLGFSGGYNEQFF	TGCGCCAGCAGCTTGGGGTTCAGCGGGGGGTACAATGAGCAGTTCTTC
15	TRBD1	.	TRBV7-6	TRBJ1-4	CASSEGTGENEKLFF	TGTGCCAGCAGCGAGGGGACAGGGGAGAATGAAAAACTGTTTTTT
16	.	.	TRBV2	TRBJ1-5	CATNLGPALGNQPQHF	TGTGCCACTAACCTGGGGCCAGCTTTGGGCAATCAGCCCCAGCATTTT
16	.	.	TRBV5-1	TRBJ2-2	CASSPQGGLNTGELFF	TGCGCCAGCAGCCCTCAGGGCGGATTGAACACCGGGGAGCTGTTTTTT
15	TRBD1	.	TRBV6-5	TRBJ1-2	CASSTPRTGSYGYTF	TGTGCCAGCAGTACCCCGAGGACAGGGTCCTATGGCTACACCTTC
12	.	.	TRBV15	TRBJ2-5	CATWHSGGTQYF	TGTGCCACCTGGCACTCCGGGGGGACCCAGTACTTC
14	.	once	TRBV7-9	TRBJ2-2	CASSLGSDTGELFF	TGTGCCAGCAGCTTGGGGTCCGACACCGGGGAGCTGTTTTTT
14	.	.	TRBV7-9	TRBJ1-1	CASSLGHPNTEAFF	TGTGCCAGCAGCTTGGGGCACCCGAACACTGAAGCTTTCTTT
16	TRBD2	.	TRBV19	TRBJ2-3	CASSIWRGGRSDTQYF	TGTGCCAGTAGTATATGGCGGGGGGGCCGGTCCGATACGCAGTATTTT
16	.	few	TRBV6-5	TRBJ1-4	CASSSGRLATNEKLFF	TGTGCCAGCAGTTCGGGACGACTTGCAACTAATGAAAAACTGTTTTTT
16	.	.	TRBV11-1	TRBJ2-5	CASSLTRGKTRETQYF	TGTGCCAGCAGCTTAACCCGGGGCAAGACTCGGGAGACCCAGTACTTC